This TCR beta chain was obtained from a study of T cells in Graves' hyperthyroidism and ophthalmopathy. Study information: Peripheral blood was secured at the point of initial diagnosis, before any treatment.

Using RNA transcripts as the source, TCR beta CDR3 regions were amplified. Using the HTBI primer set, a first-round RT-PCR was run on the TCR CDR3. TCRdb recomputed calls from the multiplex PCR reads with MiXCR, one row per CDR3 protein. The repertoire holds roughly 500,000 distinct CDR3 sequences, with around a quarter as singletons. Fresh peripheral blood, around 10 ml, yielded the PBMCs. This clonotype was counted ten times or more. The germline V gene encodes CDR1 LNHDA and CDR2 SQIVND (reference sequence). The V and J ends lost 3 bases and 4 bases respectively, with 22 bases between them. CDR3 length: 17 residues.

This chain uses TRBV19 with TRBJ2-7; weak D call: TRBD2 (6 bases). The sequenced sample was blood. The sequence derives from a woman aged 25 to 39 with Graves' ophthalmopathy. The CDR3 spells CASSIGLVWTTTYEQYF. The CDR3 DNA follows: TGTGCCAGTAGTATTGGGCTTGTTTGGACTACCACTTACGAGCAGTACTTC.